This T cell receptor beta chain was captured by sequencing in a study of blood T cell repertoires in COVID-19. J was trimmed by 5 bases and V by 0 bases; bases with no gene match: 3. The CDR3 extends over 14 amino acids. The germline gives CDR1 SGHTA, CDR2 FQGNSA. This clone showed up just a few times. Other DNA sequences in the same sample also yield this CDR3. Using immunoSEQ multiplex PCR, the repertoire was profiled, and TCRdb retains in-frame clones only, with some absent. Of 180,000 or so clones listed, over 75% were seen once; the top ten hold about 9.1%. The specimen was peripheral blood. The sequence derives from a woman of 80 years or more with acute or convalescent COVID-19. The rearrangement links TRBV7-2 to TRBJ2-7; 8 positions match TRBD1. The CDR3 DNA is TGTGCCAGCAGCTTAGCGCGCAGGGGGCACGAGCAGTACTTC. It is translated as CASSLARRGHEQYF.